These 3 T cell receptor beta chains came from one sample sequenced in a study of cytomegalovirus exposure and HLA in healthy donors. PCR amplification relied on 60 Vbeta primers (plus 13 Jbeta primers). TCRdb's copy holds only in-frame clones and misses some; the assay was immunoSEQ multiplex PCR. The sample consists of 170,000 or so clones, approximately 86% of them appearing once. The sample taken for sequencing was PBMCs. The receptors originated from a young woman in good health and CMV-seronegative.

This clone was seen a handful of times. The chain uses TRBV27 and TRBJ1-6, with D possibly being TRBD1 (5 bases). The germline V and J ends were trimmed by 7 bases and 6 bases, with 13 bases remaining between them. There are 14 residues in the CDR3. Germline CDR1 is MNHEY and CDR2 is SMNVEV (reference sequence). CDR3 in amino acids: CASTLTASNSPLHF. The CDR3 DNA follows: TGTGCCAGCACCTTGACAGCTTCTAATTCACCCCTCCACTTT.

This sequence joins TRBV28 and TRBJ1-2; D may be TRBD1 (6 bases). The CDR3 loop spans 14 amino acids. The V end lost 6 bases, the J end lost 4 bases, and 15 bases lay between the germline ends. The V gene's germline CDR1 is MDHEN and CDR2 SYDVKM. This chain's CDR3 is CASSPGAAGYGYTF. DNA for the CDR3: TGTGCCAGCAGCCCAGGGGCAGCAGGCTATGGCTACACCTTC.

The V call is TRBV19, the J call TRBJ2-5, with TRBD1 identical over 8 bases. The germline CDR1 and CDR2 sequences are LNHDA and SQIVND (reference sequence). Trimming cost V 3 bases and J 4 bases; bases outside gene matches: 7. This CDR3 has 15 amino acids. The DNA for the CDR3 is TGTGCCAGTAGTATCGTAGCAGGGGGCCTAGAGACCCAGTACTTC. It is translated as CASSIVAGGLETQYF.